The entry below describes one T cell receptor beta chain. What it binds is unknown. Next came a second PCR, run for about 7 to 12 cycles, which used a sample-barcoded 5' primer along with a J-beta primer mix. MiXCR, run by TCRdb on the 5' RACE reads, gives a single entry per CDR3 protein. The sample lists some 780,000 distinct CDR3 sequences; roughly 56% were seen once. This sample is drawn from a study of blood T cells in healthy people across ages. The study's findings and limits: Strongly correlated with naive T cell percentage was TCR beta diversity.

Trimming cost V 1 base and J 1 base, with 13 bases left between them. The CDR3 covers 16 residues. The germline V gene has CDR1 SGHDN and CDR2 FVKESK. The clonotype was recovered from a man between 40 and 49 years old in good health. The genes are TRBV14 and TRBJ1-2; D gene unclear. The sample comprised blood. CDR3 DNA: TGTGCCAGCAGCCAAGTATCGGGCCTCGGTAACTATGGCTACACCTTC. The encoded protein is CASSQVSGLGNYGYTF. Full variable domain (outside the CDR3, taken from reference TRBV14 and TRBJ1-2): EAGVTQFPSHSVIEKGQTVTLRCDPISGHDNLYWYRRVMGKEIKFLLHFVKESKQDESGMPNNRFLAERTGGTYSTLKVQPAELEDSGVYFCASSQVSGLGNYGYTFGSGTRLTVV.